The 22 T cell receptor beta chains given below trace back to one sample, sequenced in a study of blood T cell repertoires in COVID-19. TCRdb keeps only in-frame clones here, not all; method: immunoSEQ multiplex PCR. The sample holds over 85,000 clones, 84% seen once. Sequences were obtained from peripheral blood. The receptors derive from a human donor in a cohort sampled during active COVID-19.

The count of this clone is one. This chain joins TRBV6-5 and TRBJ2-7; a possible D gene is TRBD1 (5 bases). The germline gives CDR1 MNHEY, CDR2 SVGAGI. This CDR3 spans 13 amino acids. V gave up 5 bases and J gave up 4 bases, with 12 bases separating them. The CDR3 region is CASSKQGLYEQYF. CDR3 DNA: TGTGCCAGCAGTAAGCAGGGTTTATACGAGCAGTACTTC.

This sequence joins TRBV2 and TRBJ2-7; TRBD1 matches at 9 bases. With 6 bases clipped from V and 2 bases from J, the junction kept 5 bases outside the gene matches. Germline V gene lookup returns CDR1 SNHLY and CDR2 FYNNEI. This CDR3 spans 14 amino acids. This chain's CDR3 is CASRGTGIPYEQYF. The CDR3 DNA sequence: TGTGCCAGCAGGGGGACAGGGATACCCTACGAGCAGTACTTC.

The chain carries TRBV3-1 (or the pseudogene TRBV3-2) and TRBJ2-2, with unresolved D. Germline CDR1 is LGHDT and CDR2 is YNNKEL (reference sequence). The CDR3 is 12 amino acids. Trimming stripped 3 bases from V and 7 bases from J, with 6 bases between. The DNA of the CDR3 is TGTGCCAGCAGCCAGTGGCTCGGGGAGCTGTTTTTT. Translated, it gives CASSQWLGELFF.

This chain uses TRBV6-2 or TRBV6-3 with TRBJ1-4, with 8 nucleotides matching TRBD1. Germline V lookup: CDR1 MNHEY, CDR2 SVGEGT. The trim removed 6 bases at V and 11 bases at J, leaving 14 bases unmatched. The CDR3 extends over 15 amino acids. DNA for the CDR3: TGTGCCAGCAGCTCAGTCGGACAGGGACGTCGGAAACTGTTTTTT. This translates into CASSSVGQGRRKLFF.

This clone was observed once. The gene calls are TRBV5-1 and TRBJ2-5; TRBD1 is a possible D gene (5 bases). Germline V gene data show CDR1 as SGHRS and CDR2 as YFSETQ. CDR3 length equals 14 residues. Trimming removed 2 bases at V and 0 bases at J, with 8 bases between. The CDR3 region has the DNA TGCGCCAGCAGCTTCATGGACAACCAAGAGACCCAGTACTTC. Amino acid sequence: CASSFMDNQETQYF. The full variable domain, rest sourced from reference TRBV5-1 and TRBJ2-5, is KAGVTQTPRYLIKTRGQQVTLSCSPISGHRSVSWYQQTPGQGLQFLFEYFSETQRNKGNFPGRFSGRQFSNSRSEMNVSTLELGDSALYLCASSFMDNQETQYFGPGTRLLVL.

The V and J genes are TRBV6-6 and TRBJ1-4; no clear D. Trimming cost V 3 bases and J 8 bases, with 10 bases left between them. The germline CDR1 and CDR2 sequences are MNHNY and SVGAGI (reference sequence). The CDR3 has 13 residues. In DNA form, the CDR3 reads TGTGCCAGCAGTTATCCAGAGGAGGAAAAACTGTTTTTT. It translates to CASSYPEEEKLFF.

This clone appeared a single time. The J gene is TRBJ2-3, the V gene TRBV7-9; 10 bases align to TRBD1. Germline CDR1 and CDR2: SEHNR and FQNEAQ (reference sequence). The CDR3 sequence is 16 residues long. V gave up 5 bases and J gave up 2 bases; unmatched junction bases: 7. CDR3 coding DNA: TGTGCCAGCAGCACAGCCGGGACAGGGGCCACAGATACGCAGTATTTT. Protein product: CASSTAGTGATDTQYF.

The chain has TRBV11-3 and TRBJ2-2, with unresolved D. Germline-derived CDR1 and CDR2 are SGHNT and YENEEA. V dropped 6 bases and J dropped 0 bases, with 8 bases sitting between them. The CDR3 runs to 14 residues. The CDR3 DNA reads as TGTGCCAGCAGGAGAAGTCCGAACACCGGGGAGCTGTTTTTT. It specifies CASRRSPNTGELFF.

This clone was detected a few times. The chain has TRBV6-2 or TRBV6-3 and TRBJ2-7; tentatively, D is TRBD1 (5 bases). Germline V gene lookup returns CDR1 MNHEY and CDR2 SVGEGT. V dropped 2 bases and J dropped 3 bases, with 11 bases sitting between them. CDR3 size: 14 residues. The CDR3 nucleotides are TGTGCCAGCAGTTACCGGCAGGGCATCTACGAGCAGTACTTC. Its translation: CASSYRQGIYEQYF.

The chain combines TRBV27 with TRBJ1-6; perhaps TRBD1 as D (5 bases). The CDR3 contains 14 residues. Germline V gives CDR1 MNHEY, CDR2 SMNVEV (reference sequence). The germline V and J ends were trimmed by 4 bases and 7 bases, with 11 bases remaining between them. CDR3 protein: CASSSQGGNSPLHF. In DNA, the CDR3 is TGTGCCAGCAGTTCCCAGGGTGGGAATTCACCCCTCCACTTT.

J is TRBJ2-1 and V is TRBV18; tentative D call: TRBD1 (5 bases). Germline V lookup: CDR1 KGHSH, CDR2 LQKENI. V shed 5 bases and J shed 4 bases, with 9 bases lying between them. This CDR3 has 13 residues. The CDR3 is CASSETGYNEQFF. Here the CDR3 DNA reads TGTGCCAGCTCAGAAACAGGATACAATGAGCAGTTCTTC.

The chain links TRBV5-8 to TRBJ1-2, with a weak D call TRBD1 (5 bases). This CDR3 comprises 13 residues. Germline values: CDR1 SGHTS, CDR2 YDEGEE. V lost 0 bases and J lost 8, with 11 bases in between. CDR3 DNA: TGTGCCAGCAGCTTGGGACGGACAAAGGGCTACACCTTC. Translated, it gives CASSLGRTKGYTF.

The V and J genes are TRBV7-2 and TRBJ1-5, with TRBD1 matching over 8 bases. The CDR3 length is 15 residues. Germline CDR1 and CDR2: SGHTA and FQGNSA. After removal of 3 bases from V and 3 bases from J, the junction contained 4 bases not matched to a gene. The CDR3 region has the DNA TGTGCCAGCAGCTTCGACAGGGGAGTCAATCAGCCCCAGCATTTT. It is translated as CASSFDRGVNQPQHF.

The V and J genes are TRBV7-3 and TRBJ1-2; no definite D call. Germline V CDR1 and CDR2: SGHTA, FQGTGA. The V end lost 5 bases, the J end lost 5 bases, and 21 bases lay between the germline ends. The CDR3 is made up of 16 amino acids. The DNA of the CDR3 is TGTGCCAGCAGCCCGACAAGTTCCTCTCGGCAATATGGCTACACCTTC. As protein: CASSPTSSSRQYGYTF.

The CDR3 DNA follows: TGTGCCAGCAGCTTCCAGCGGGGAAGCGGGGATACGCAGTATTTT. It translates to CASSFQRGSGDTQYF. The rearrangement uses TRBV7-2 and TRBJ2-3, with TRBD2 identical over 7 bases. The CDR3 runs 15 residues. Germline V gives CDR1 SGHTA, CDR2 FQGNSA. Trimming removed 3 bases from V and 6 bases from J; junction bases left unmatched: 9.

This clone was observed a few times. The rearrangement uses TRBV6-2 or TRBV6-3 and TRBJ2-5; D unresolved. This CDR3 has 12 amino acids. The germline gives CDR1 MNHEY, CDR2 SVGEGT. Trimming took off 5 bases at V and 3 bases at J, with 7 bases between the two ends. DNA of the CDR3: TGTGCCAGCAGTCCGGTCGAAGAGACCCAGTACTTC. Translated: CASSPVEETQYF.

The chain combines TRBV2 with TRBJ2-5; 13 positions agree with TRBD2. Germline V CDR1 and CDR2: SNHLY, FYNNEI. The CDR3 is 16 residues long. Germline trimming cut 1 base from V and 6 bases from J; bases unmatched to any gene: 5. The CDR3 DNA reads as TGTGCCAGCAGTGAAGGCAGACTAGCGGGGGGCCAGACCCAGTACTTC. This gives the protein CASSEGRLAGGQTQYF. The full variable domain, its missing parts supplied by reference TRBV2 and TRBJ2-5, is EPEVTQTPSHQVTQMGQEVILRCVPISNHLYFYWYRQILGQKVEFLVSFYNNEISEKSEIFDDQFSVERPDGSNFTLKIRSTKLEDSAMYFCASSEGRLAGGQTQYFGPGTRLLVL.

The J gene is TRBJ2-3, the V gene TRBV18, with 9 nucleotides matching TRBD2. Germline V gene lookup returns CDR1 KGHSH and CDR2 LQKENI. This CDR3 contains 16 residues. With V trimmed by 3 bases and J by 2 bases, 6 bases remained unmatched. The CDR3 protein is CASSPAKRGDTDTQYF. In DNA form, the CDR3 reads TGTGCCAGCTCACCGGCGAAGCGGGGGGACACAGATACGCAGTATTTT.

The chain joins TRBV7-8 to TRBJ1-4; 7 bases are a match to TRBD1. Germline CDR1 reads SGHVS; CDR2 reads FQNEAQ. This CDR3 is 15 amino acids long. After removal of 5 bases from V and 5 bases from J, the junction contained 8 bases not matched to a gene. CDR3 nucleotides: TGTGCCAGCAGCGCCTGGACAGGTGCGAATGAAAAACTGTTTTTT. This codes for CASSAWTGANEKLFF.

The rearrangement links TRBV6-5 to TRBJ1-3, with a weak D call TRBD1 (5 bases). This CDR3 is built from 13 residues. Between the trimmed V and J ends, which lost 5 bases and 4 bases, there was a span of 9 bases. Per germline, CDR1 MNHEY and CDR2 SVGAGI. The chain's CDR3 is CASSKSGGNTIYF. The DNA for the CDR3 is TGTGCCAGCAGTAAATCAGGGGGAAACACCATATATTTT.

This clone was counted once. The chain employs TRBV7-2 and TRBJ2-1, with TRBD1 as a possible D gene (8 bases). The germline CDR1 and CDR2 sequences are SGHTA and FQGNSA. V was trimmed by 5 bases and J by 9 bases, leaving 17 bases between them. The length of the CDR3 is 14 residues. CDR3 coding DNA: TGTGCCAGCAGCGCGAGGACAGGGACTACTGAGCAGTTCTTC. Translated, it gives CASSARTGTTEQFF.

The chain employs TRBV6-5 and TRBJ1-1; D uncertain. Between the trimmed V and J ends, which lost 8 bases and 0 bases, there was a span of 13 bases. CDR1 MNHEY and CDR2 SVGAGI come from the germline V gene. This CDR3 spans 14 amino acids. CDR3 protein: CASLGGQVNTEAFF. Here the CDR3 DNA reads TGTGCCAGCTTGGGAGGGCAAGTGAACACTGAAGCTTTCTTT.